This T cell receptor beta chain was recorded in a study of cytomegalovirus exposure and HLA in healthy donors. General study results and limits: Later examination showed HLA-associated TCR beta chains had greater clonal expansion than equally common others.

CDR1 and CDR2 from the germline V gene are LNHDA and SQIVND (reference sequence). V was pared by 7 bases and J by 0 bases, with 16 bases between. The CDR3 covers 17 residues. As regards this clone: The antigen is undetermined.

The primer mix had 60 Vbeta and 13 Jbeta primers. Only in-frame clones appear in the TCRdb table, and some are missing; sequencing was by immunoSEQ multiplex PCR. The sample's table shows approximately 38,000 clones. What was sequenced was PBMCs. The receptor's source is a human donor in good health. The V gene is TRBV19, the J gene TRBJ2-6; D might be TRBD1 (6 bases). The CDR3 DNA follows: TGTGCCAGTATTGGGGGCCGGGTTATCTCTGGGGCCAACGTCCTGACTTTC. Protein sequence: CASIGGRVISGANVLTF.